Given below is one T cell receptor beta chain in context. This record comes from a study of blood T cell repertoires in COVID-19. At the level of the study: Italy, Spain and the United States were the sources of the convalescent and acute COVID-19 samples.

Using immunoSEQ multiplex PCR, the repertoire was profiled, and TCRdb retains in-frame clones only, with some absent. The sample yields about 64,000 clones, about nine tenths seen once. Trimming cost V 1 base and J 6 bases, with 9 bases left between them. The CDR3 is 12 amino acids. Germline V gene data show CDR1 as SQVTM and CDR2 as ANQGSEA. The gene calls are TRBV29-1 and TRBJ1-2; D is uncertain. This sequence originates from a man aged 50-60 years with active COVID-19. What was sequenced was peripheral blood. The CDR3 loop reads CSVEGAQDGYTF. CDR3 DNA sequence: TGCAGCGTTGAAGGAGCCCAGGATGGCTACACCTTC.